The entry below describes one T cell receptor beta chain. This sample is drawn from a study of glioma-infiltrating T cells. Study context: Target coverage was roughly 4.5- to 10-fold for about a million blood T cells.

CDR3 length equals 17 residues. V lost 3 bases to trimming and J lost 8 bases; unmatched junction nucleotides: 11. Germline CDR1 is MGHRA and CDR2 is YSYEKL. The iRepertoire nested amplicon-rescue multiplex PCR amplified TCR alpha and beta CDR3s from RNA. Tissue mRNA or PBMC total RNA, roughly 85-450 ng, went into one-step reverse transcription and amplification. Via MiXCR, TCRdb re-called the multiplex PCR reads, giving one row per CDR3 protein. The sample gives a few hundred thousand distinct CDR3 sequences, less than 50% of which show up once; 12% is in the top ten. This sequence originates from a human donor with low-grade glioma or glioblastoma, undergoing nonglioma brain surgery, or in good health (not recorded which). The V and J genes are TRBV4-1 and TRBJ2-1; TRBD1 aligns across 12 bases. Sequencing used glioma tissue, nonneoplastic brain tissue, or PBMCs (not recorded which). The CDR3 nucleotides are TGCGCCAGCAGCCAGGGGCTCGGGACAGGGGGCGGCGATGAGCAGTTCTTC. Amino acids: CASSQGLGTGGGDEQFF.